The 27 T cell receptor beta chains below all came from one sample that was sequenced in a study of TIL therapy for anti-PD-1-resistant metastatic lung cancer. Time point here: pre-treatment sample, taken before nivolumab and TIL therapy. The immunoSEQ assay was v3. The table came from immunoSEQ multiplex PCR; TCRdb's copy has only in-frame clones and leaves some out. This sample carries under 55,000 clones, roughly 78% of them seen once, and the ten largest clones take around 4.8%. Sequencing was performed on blood, taken at baseline. These receptors all come from a woman between 30 and 80 years old with non-small cell lung cancer.

The chain uses TRBV9 and TRBJ2-7; perhaps TRBD1 as D (6 bases). This CDR3 contains 15 residues. CDR1 is SGDLS, CDR2 YYNGEE, per germline. The ends were cut back, 0 bases at V and 1 base at J, with 11 bases in the middle. This CDR3 is CASSVGTEASYEQYF. CDR3 sequence (DNA): TGTGCCAGCAGCGTAGGGACAGAAGCTTCCTACGAGCAGTACTTC.

V is TRBV7-9 and J is TRBJ2-3; D remains ambiguous. Trimming removed 1 base at V and 6 bases at J, with 11 bases between. Germline V gene data show CDR1 as SEHNR and CDR2 as FQNEAQ (reference sequence). The CDR3 has 14 residues. The CDR3 here is CASSLGLGEDTQYF. CDR3 coding DNA: TGTGCCAGCAGCTTAGGGTTAGGTGAGGATACGCAGTATTTT.

The V call is TRBV5-5, the J call TRBJ1-1; no firm D call. The ends were cut back, 4 bases at V and 3 bases at J, with 13 bases in the middle. Germline values: CDR1 SGHKS, CDR2 YYEKEE (reference sequence). This CDR3 comprises 14 residues. The DNA for the CDR3 is TGTGCCAGCAGCAACAACCCAGTGGACACTGAAGCTTTCTTT. Its protein product is CASSNNPVDTEAFF.

The V call is TRBV5-4, the J call TRBJ1-1, with 8 nucleotides matching TRBD1. The length of the CDR3 is 17 residues. Germline-derived CDR1 and CDR2 are SGHNT and YYREEE (reference sequence). J gave up 0 bases and V 2 bases, and 9 bases lay outside the gene matches. CDR3 coding DNA: TGTGCCAGCAGCTTCGGACAGGGTAGGGCGATGAACACTGAAGCTTTCTTT. Its protein product is CASSFGQGRAMNTEAFF.

The V and J genes are TRBV4-1 and TRBJ2-3; 10 bases agree with TRBD2. This CDR3 is 17 amino acids long. Trimming removed 2 bases from V and 4 bases from J; junction bases left unmatched: 9. Per germline, CDR1 MGHRA and CDR2 YSYEKL. CDR3: CASSQRTSGREADTQYF. CDR3 bases: TGCGCCAGCAGCCAACGGACTAGCGGTAGGGAGGCAGATACGCAGTATTTT.

The chain carries TRBV10-1 and TRBJ2-1; 12 bases fit TRBD2. This CDR3 spans 15 amino acids. Germline values: CDR1 WNHNN, CDR2 SYGVQD (reference sequence). J lost 6 bases, V lost 7 bases, and 7 bases had no gene match. The CDR3 reads CASIPTSGSINEQFF. The CDR3 DNA is TGCGCCAGCATTCCGACTAGCGGGAGTATCAATGAGCAGTTCTTC.

The genes are TRBV10-3 and TRBJ2-7, with D unclear. V lost 2 bases, J lost 3 bases, and 8 bases lay in between. Germline V gene lookup returns CDR1 ENHRY and CDR2 SYGVKD. The CDR3 extends over 13 amino acids. The CDR3 region is CAISEPPGYEQYF. The CDR3 nucleotides are TGTGCCATCAGTGAGCCCCCGGGCTACGAGCAGTACTTC.

The rearrangement links TRBV2 to TRBJ1-5, with D possibly being TRBD1 (6 bases). This CDR3 is 14 amino acids long. The germline gives CDR1 SNHLY, CDR2 FYNNEI. The V gene lost 6 bases and the J gene lost 6 bases, with 15 bases spanning the gap. In nucleotides, the CDR3 is TGTGCCAGCAGGGGAGAAGGGGGGCGTCAGCCCCAGCATTTT. This encodes CASRGEGGRQPQHF.

This chain links TRBV6-6 with TRBJ1-1; TRBD1 matches at 7 bases. The CDR3 has 15 residues. Germline V gene data show CDR1 as MNHNY and CDR2 as SVGAGI (reference sequence). The junction had 4 bases not matched to a gene; V was cut back by 2 bases and J by 1 base. CDR3 coding DNA: TGTGCCAGCAGTTACAGGACAGGCGGGAACACTGAAGCTTTCTTT. Residues: CASSYRTGGNTEAFF.

V gene TRBV11-2 combines with J gene TRBJ1-1; the match to TRBD1 covers 7 bases. Germline V gene data show CDR1 as SGHAT and CDR2 as FQNNGV. V was pared by 6 bases and J by 8 bases, with 9 bases of the junction left unmatched. The CDR3 has 13 amino acids. The CDR3 loop reads CASSFNRGPEAFF. The CDR3 bases are TGTGCCAGCAGTTTCAACAGGGGTCCCGAAGCTTTCTTT.

This sequence joins TRBV5-6 and TRBJ2-5; 14 bases fit TRBD2. The CDR3 length is 19 residues. The germline V gene has CDR1 SGHDT and CDR2 YYEEEE. The junction had 12 bases not matched to a gene; V was cut back by 0 bases and J by 5 bases. CDR3 nucleotides: TGTGCCAGCAGCTTGGAGACTAGCGGGAGGGGTACGGGAAGGGAGACCCAGTACTTC. This sequence encodes CASSLETSGRGTGRETQYF.

This clone was found a few times. The chain has TRBV19 and TRBJ2-5; a possible D gene is TRBD2 (6 bases). V gave up 3 bases and J gave up 5 bases, with 16 bases separating them. Germline V gene lookup returns CDR1 LNHDA and CDR2 SQIVND (reference sequence). The CDR3 has 15 amino acids. The DNA of the CDR3 is TGTGCCAGTAGTATTGGCGCCGGGGGTCGGGAGACCCAGTACTTC. Encoded protein: CASSIGAGGRETQYF.

The chain employs TRBV4-2 and TRBJ2-3; 11 bases map to TRBD2. The germline CDR1 and CDR2 sequences are LGHNA and YNFKEQ. The CDR3 runs 15 residues. V was clipped by 4 bases and J by 5 bases; unmatched bases: 5. The CDR3 loop is CASSPVGTSGDTQYF. DNA for the CDR3: TGTGCCAGCAGCCCAGTAGGGACTAGCGGAGATACGCAGTATTTT.

The chain joins TRBV7-9 to TRBJ2-1; 8 positions match TRBD2. In germline, CDR1 is SEHNR, CDR2 FQNEAQ (reference sequence). Trimming removed 5 bases from V and 4 bases from J; junction bases left unmatched: 10. The CDR3 is made up of 16 amino acids. For the CDR3, the DNA is TGTGCCAGCAGCAATGAAGGCACTAGCGGTTACAATGAGCAGTTCTTC. The encoded protein is CASSNEGTSGYNEQFF. The variable domain in full, with the rest retrieved from reference TRBV7-9 and TRBJ2-1, is DTGVSQNPRHKITKRGQNVTFRCDPISEHNRLYWYRQTLGQGPEFLTYFQNEAQLEKSRLLSDRFSAERPKGSFSTLEIQRTEQGDSAMYLCASSNEGTSGYNEQFFGPGTRLTVL.

This clone is categorized as medium-sized. The gene calls are TRBV6-5 and TRBJ2-7; no reliable D call. Trimming removed 6 bases from V and 4 bases from J, with 13 bases in between. Germline CDR1 MNHEY, CDR2 SVGAGI. This CDR3 has 13 residues. The CDR3 loop is CASSQRFPYEQYF. The CDR3 coding sequence is TGTGCCAGCAGCCAAAGGTTCCCTTACGAGCAGTACTTC.

The chain has TRBV7-9 and TRBJ1-5; D gene unclear. Trimming left V 1 base short and J 7 bases short, with 5 bases between. CDR3 length equals 12 residues. Germline CDR1 and CDR2: SEHNR and FQNEAQ (reference sequence). The CDR3 nucleotides are TGTGCCAGCAGCTTAGATGAACAGCCCCAGCATTTT. This gives the protein CASSLDEQPQHF.

The chain is built from TRBV12-5 and TRBJ2-1; D is possibly TRBD1 (6 bases). With 3 bases removed from V and 11 bases from J, the gap between germline ends came to 8 bases. There are 11 residues in the CDR3. Germline CDR1 reads LGHNT; CDR2 reads FRNRAP. The CDR3 reads CASGFGQQQFF. The CDR3 nucleotides are TGTGCTAGTGGTTTCGGACAGCAGCAGTTCTTC. Supplemented by reference TRBV12-5 and TRBJ2-1, the full variable domain reads DARVTQTPRHKVTEMGQEVTMRCQPILGHNTVFWYRQTMMQGLELLAYFRNRAPLDDSGMPKDRFSAEMPDATLATLKIQPSEPRDSAVYFCASGFGQQQFFGPGTRLTVL.

The rearrangement uses TRBV15 and TRBJ2-1, with 8 nucleotides matching TRBD2. The germline V gene encodes CDR1 LNHNV and CDR2 YYDKDF (reference sequence). The CDR3 consists of 15 residues. V trimming: 1 base; J trimming: 5 bases; junction bases outside the gene matches: 4. The CDR3 reads CATSRVTSGNNEQFF. The CDR3 coding sequence is TGTGCCACCAGCAGAGTTACTAGCGGAAACAATGAGCAGTTCTTC.

The chain couples TRBV19 to TRBJ1-1; a possible D gene is TRBD1 (5 bases). CDR1 and CDR2 (germline): LNHDA, SQIVND (reference sequence). The CDR3 is made up of 15 amino acids. The V gene lost 1 base and the J gene lost 3 bases, with 12 bases spanning the gap. This CDR3 is CASSIGGTDYTEAFF. Here the CDR3 DNA reads TGTGCCAGTAGTATAGGGGGGACGGACTACACTGAAGCTTTCTTT.

The chain employs TRBV6-5 and TRBJ1-2; perhaps TRBD1 as D (5 bases). Trimming cost V 4 bases and J 2 bases, with 14 bases left between them. The CDR3 has 15 residues. Per germline, CDR1 MNHEY and CDR2 SVGAGI. The CDR3 DNA follows: TGTGCCAGCAGTTGGAGATCGCCAGGGAACTATGGCTACACCTTC. The encoded protein is CASSWRSPGNYGYTF.

This sequence joins TRBV29-1 and TRBJ2-3; D is perhaps TRBD2 (5 bases). Trimming removed 4 bases from V and 0 bases from J, with 8 bases in between. Germline CDR1 is SQVTM and CDR2 is ANQGSEA. The CDR3 has 13 residues. The CDR3 DNA is TGCAGCGTTGTACCGGGGAGCACAGATACGCAGTATTTT. It yields the protein CSVVPGSTDTQYF.

In the case of this clone: This CDR3 fails to terminate in the conserved phenylalanine or tryptophan, so it likely reflects a read error. The DNA is omitted, as the CDR3 cannot be located on it reliably, and the CDR3 follows TCRdb's listing. This chain connects TRBV27 to TRBJ2-6; the table's D gene call, TRBD2, was not cross checked with the DNA. The CDR3 has 9 amino acids, counting both end residues. Germline V gives CDR1 MNHEY, CDR2 SMNVEV (reference sequence). The CDR3 is CASSLKSCE.

The chain joins TRBV7-8 to TRBJ2-1, with TRBD1 matching 8 bases. Trimming removed 5 bases from V and 4 bases from J; junction bases left unmatched: 7. The CDR3 has 15 amino acids. Germline assignment: CDR1 SGHVS and CDR2 FQNEAQ. The CDR3 here is CASSPTGTGYNEQFF. The CDR3 DNA sequence: TGTGCCAGCAGCCCGACCGGGACAGGATACAATGAGCAGTTCTTC.

This chain connects TRBV6-4 to TRBJ2-1; D unresolved. V was pared by 5 bases and J by 3 bases, with 14 bases between. The germline V gene encodes CDR1 MRHNA and CDR2 SNTAGT. CDR3 size: 15 residues. CDR3 amino acids: CASSLTPRSYNEQFF. The DNA for the CDR3 is TGTGCCAGCAGTCTTACTCCTAGAAGCTACAATGAGCAGTTCTTC.

J is TRBJ2-1 and V is TRBV2; D is uncertain. Germline V gene data show CDR1 as SNHLY and CDR2 as FYNNEI. The CDR3 extends over 13 amino acids. V was clipped by 1 base and J by 3 bases, with 4 bases between them. The CDR3, as DNA: TGTGCCAGCAGTGAAGGGGTCTACAATGAGCAGTTCTTC. This codes for CASSEGVYNEQFF.

This clone has only one observation. The chain links TRBV18 to TRBJ1-2, with D tentatively TRBD1 (5 bases). Germline V gene lookup returns CDR1 KGHSH and CDR2 LQKENI. The CDR3 extends over 13 amino acids. V lost 0 bases and J lost 6, with 8 bases in between. The CDR3 DNA is TGTGCCAGCTCACCACCGGAGACAGATGGCTACACCTTC. It specifies CASSPPETDGYTF.

The V call is TRBV4-1, the J call TRBJ2-3, with 15 bases lining up with TRBD2. V lost 0 bases and J lost 4; bases outside the gene matches: 5. The germline V gene has CDR1 MGHRA and CDR2 YSYEKL. The CDR3 has 18 amino acids. This chain's CDR3 is CASSQDVGLAGGPDTQYF. CDR3 coding DNA: TGCGCCAGCAGCCAAGACGTCGGACTAGCGGGGGGGCCAGATACGCAGTATTTT.